Following are 12 T cell receptor beta chains from one sample sequenced in a study of T cell responses to AZD1222 COVID-19 vaccine. Profiled with immunoSEQ multiplex PCR; TCRdb holds only in-frame clones, not every one. The sample lists fewer than 200,000 clones, approximately 90% occurring once. This specimen consisted of peripheral blood, obtained 28 days after the second AZD1222 dose. These receptors came from an adult who received the AZD1222 COVID-19 vaccine.

This clone came up once. This chain connects TRBV5-6 to TRBJ1-1, with D unresolved. Trimming removed 4 bases from V and 10 bases from J, with 23 bases in between. The germline V gene encodes CDR1 SGHDT and CDR2 YYEEEE. The CDR3 has 15 residues. CDR3 region: CASSRRGFSGNRAFF. CDR3 in DNA: TGTGCCAGCAGCCGACGAGGGTTTTCAGGTAATCGAGCTTTCTTT.

This clone was counted between two and nine times. This sequence joins TRBV2 and TRBJ1-1; no clear D. Germline V gene data show CDR1 as SNHLY and CDR2 as FYNNEI. V lost 1 base and J 0 bases, leaving 6 bases between the germline ends. The CDR3 length is 14 residues. The CDR3 sequence: CASSEEQMNTEAFF. In DNA, the CDR3 is TGTGCCAGCAGTGAAGAACAGATGAACACTGAAGCTTTCTTT.

This clone was counted once. V usage is TRBV5-1 and J usage is TRBJ2-1; 9 bases line up with TRBD1. Germline loops: CDR1 SGHRS, CDR2 YFSETQ. V dropped 2 bases and J dropped 6; count of bases not matched to a gene: 6. The CDR3 loop spans 15 amino acids. CDR3 DNA sequence: TGCGCCAGCAGCTTCGGGGACAGGGCGGGCAATGAGCAGTTCTTC. The encoded protein is CASSFGDRAGNEQFF.

The CDR3 reads CASSQAGTSGGYYNEQFF. The DNA of the CDR3 is TGTGCCAGCAGCCAGGCTGGGACTAGCGGGGGGTATTACAATGAGCAGTTCTTC. V gene TRBV4-2 combines with J gene TRBJ2-1; 15 positions agree with TRBD2. The V gene end was trimmed by 3 bases and the J gene end by 4 bases; junction bases not matched to a gene: 7. This CDR3 region has 18 residues. Per germline, CDR1 LGHNA and CDR2 YNFKEQ.

The chain uses TRBV27 and TRBJ2-7; D remains unclear. V gave up 0 bases and J gave up 6 bases, with 12 bases separating them. Germline V gene sequence: CDR1 MNHEY, CDR2 SMNVEV (reference sequence). The CDR3 consists of 14 residues. Here the CDR3 DNA reads TGTGCCAGCAGTTTATCCCGGGCAGGCGGCGAGCAGTACTTC. Amino acid sequence: CASSLSRAGGEQYF.

The chain has TRBV5-5 and TRBJ1-1, with 8 bases that match TRBD1. After removal of 4 bases from V and 4 bases from J, the junction contained 9 bases not matched to a gene. Germline V gives CDR1 SGHKS, CDR2 YYEKEE (reference sequence). There are 15 residues in the CDR3. The CDR3 DNA is TGTGCCAGCAGCGCACGGACAGGGTTAGGCACTGAAGCTTTCTTT. Translation gives CASSARTGLGTEAFF.

The chain employs TRBV7-9 and TRBJ1-4, with D unresolved. Trimming took off 5 bases at V and 2 bases at J, with 12 bases between the two ends. The CDR3 sequence is 15 residues long. Germline CDR1 SEHNR, CDR2 FQNEAQ (reference sequence). CDR3 sequence: CASSPVSGTNEKLFF. CDR3 nucleotides: TGTGCCAGCAGCCCTGTCTCGGGGACTAATGAAAAACTGTTTTTT.

The chain is built from TRBV5-1 and TRBJ1-2; the D is unclear. Deletions cut 0 bases from V and 7 bases from J, with 7 bases between. Germline CDR1 reads SGHRS; CDR2 reads YFSETQ. The CDR3 runs to 12 residues. Here the CDR3 DNA reads TGCGCCAGCAGCTTGGAAGGGAGTGGCTACACCTTC. It is translated as CASSLEGSGYTF.

The genes are TRBV27 and TRBJ1-2; 9 nucleotides line up with TRBD1. There are 17 residues in the CDR3. V lost 5 bases, J lost 2 bases, and 12 bases stayed unmatched. Germline values: CDR1 MNHEY, CDR2 SMNVEV (reference sequence). The CDR3 sequence is CASSRNRLDRGNYGYTF. As DNA, the CDR3 is TGTGCCAGCAGTCGAAACCGATTGGACAGGGGAAACTATGGCTACACCTTC.

The chain uses TRBV9 and TRBJ2-1, with D possibly being TRBD1 (5 bases). CDR1 is SGDLS and CDR2 is YYNGEE in the germline V gene. V lost 4 bases and J 6 bases, leaving 14 bases between the germline ends. The CDR3 is 14 residues long. Here the CDR3 DNA reads TGTGCCAGCAGCCGTTTTGACAGTTCCAATGAGCAGTTCTTC. This translates into CASSRFDSSNEQFF.

The chain combines TRBV7-2 with TRBJ1-5; 7 bases map to TRBD1. The CDR3 extends over 16 amino acids. V shed 5 bases and J 6 bases; nucleotides not matched to a gene: 13. CDR1 SGHTA and CDR2 FQGNSA come from the germline V gene. The CDR3 DNA is TGTGCCAGCAGCCTCACAACAGGGGTAATCGGTCAGCCCCAGCATTTT. Its protein is CASSLTTGVIGQPQHF.

V gene TRBV4-1 combines with J gene TRBJ1-4; D gene ambiguous. V was trimmed by 1 base and J by 0 bases, leaving 9 bases between them. This CDR3 comprises 16 residues. Per germline, CDR1 MGHRA and CDR2 YSYEKL. CDR3 amino acids: CASSQAQISTNEKLFF. CDR3 coding DNA: TGCGCCAGCAGCCAAGCCCAAATCTCAACTAATGAAAAACTGTTTTTT.